The present T cell receptor (beta chain) was sequenced within a study of human T cells and chemical hapten exposure. Study-wide background: There were per-sample TCR yield variations, arising mainly from small pooled library volume differences.

During construction of the library, unique molecular identifiers were attached to individual cDNA molecules for quantitative, reproducible TCR counting. TCRdb independently ran MiXCR on the RACE reads; one entry per CDR3 protein. The table includes more than 70,000 distinct CDR3 sequences, approximately 12% detected once. Germline loops: CDR1 SGHTA, CDR2 FQGTGA. The ends lost 4 bases at V and 6 bases at J; junction bases unmatched: 6. The CDR3 contains 15 residues. Time point meaning: patch test 1, 2 weeks after DPC sensitization. This sample's treatment: therapeutic diphenylcyclopropenone sensitization with weekly scalp DPC.

This TCR was recovered from a woman aged 55-69 years with alopecia areata. Some clones in this sample may be carry-over from other donors' samples. The chain carries TRBV7-3 and TRBJ1-5; 10 bases align to TRBD1. The sequenced sample was whole blood, obtained in connection with sensitization to the hapten diphenylcyclopropenone (DPC). DNA of the CDR3: TGTGCCAGCAGCTCCGGGACAGGGGTTTCTCAGCCCCAGCATTTT. Translating it yields CASSSGTGVSQPQHF. The variable domain in full, completed from reference TRBV7-3 and TRBJ1-5, reads GAGVSQTPSNKVTEKGKYVELRCDPISGHTALYWYRQSLGQGPEFLIYFQGTGAADDSGLPNDRFFAVRPEGSVSTLKIQRTERGDSAVYLCASSSGTGVSQPQHFGDGTRLSIL.